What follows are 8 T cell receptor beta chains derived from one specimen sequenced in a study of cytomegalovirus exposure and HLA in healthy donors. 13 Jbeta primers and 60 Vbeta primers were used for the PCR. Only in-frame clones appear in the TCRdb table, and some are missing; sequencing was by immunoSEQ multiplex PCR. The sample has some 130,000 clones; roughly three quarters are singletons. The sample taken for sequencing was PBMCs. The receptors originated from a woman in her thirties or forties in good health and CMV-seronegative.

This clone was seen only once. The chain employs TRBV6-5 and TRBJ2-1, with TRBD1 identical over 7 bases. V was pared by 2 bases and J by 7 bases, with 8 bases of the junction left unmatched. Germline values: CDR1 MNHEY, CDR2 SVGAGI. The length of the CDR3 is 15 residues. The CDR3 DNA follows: TGTGCCAGCAGTTACACTCCGAAACAGGGGAATGAGCAGTTCTTC. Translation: CASSYTPKQGNEQFF.

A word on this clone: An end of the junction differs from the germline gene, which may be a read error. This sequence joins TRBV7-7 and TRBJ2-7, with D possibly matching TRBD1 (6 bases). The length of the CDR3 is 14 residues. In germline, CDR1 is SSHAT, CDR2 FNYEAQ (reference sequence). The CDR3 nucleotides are TGTGCTAGCAGCTTAGCTCAGGGGCCCTACGAGCAGTACTTC. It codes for CASSLAQGPYEQYF. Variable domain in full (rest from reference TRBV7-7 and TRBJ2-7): GAGVSQSPRYKVTKRGQDVTLRCDPISSHATLYWYQQALGQGPEFLTYFNYEAQPDKSGLPSDRFSAERPEGSISTLTIQRTEQRDSAMYRCASSLAQGPYEQYFGPGTRLTVT.

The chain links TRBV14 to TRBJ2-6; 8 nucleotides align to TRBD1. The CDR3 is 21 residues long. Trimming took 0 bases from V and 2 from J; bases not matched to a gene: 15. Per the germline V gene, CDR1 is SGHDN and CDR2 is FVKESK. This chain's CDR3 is CASSQDLVVGRGLTGANVLTF. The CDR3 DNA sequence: TGTGCCAGCAGCCAAGATCTGGTGGTGGGCAGGGGGCTAACTGGGGCCAACGTCCTGACTTTC.

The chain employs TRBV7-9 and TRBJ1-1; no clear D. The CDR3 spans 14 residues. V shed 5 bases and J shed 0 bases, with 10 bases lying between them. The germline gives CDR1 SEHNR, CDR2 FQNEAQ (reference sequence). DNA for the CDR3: TGTGCCAGCAGCCGTAGCGACTTGAACACTGAAGCTTTCTTT. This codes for CASSRSDLNTEAFF.

The CDR3, as DNA: TGTGCCAGCAGCTTGGCCGGACAGGGGAGGGATGGCTACACCTTC. The encoded protein is CASSLAGQGRDGYTF. This rearrangement joins TRBV5-4 to TRBJ1-2; 9 bases fit TRBD1. Trimming took 0 bases from V and 6 from J; bases not matched to a gene: 6. The CDR3 covers 15 residues. The germline CDR1 and CDR2 sequences are SGHNT and YYREEE (reference sequence).

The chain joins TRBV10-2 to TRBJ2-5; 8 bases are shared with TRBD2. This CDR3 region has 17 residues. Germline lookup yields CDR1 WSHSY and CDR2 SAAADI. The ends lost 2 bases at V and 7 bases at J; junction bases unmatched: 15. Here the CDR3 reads CASSELSGGGPSGTQYF. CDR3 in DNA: TGCGCCAGCAGTGAGCTCAGCGGGGGCGGCCCGTCTGGGACCCAGTACTTC.

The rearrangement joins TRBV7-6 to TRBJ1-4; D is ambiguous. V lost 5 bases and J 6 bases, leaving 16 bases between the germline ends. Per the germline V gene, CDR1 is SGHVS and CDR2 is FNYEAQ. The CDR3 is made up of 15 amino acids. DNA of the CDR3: TGTGCCAGCAGCCCAGGTGTGGGCGCTGATGAAAAACTGTTTTTT. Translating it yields CASSPGVGADEKLFF.

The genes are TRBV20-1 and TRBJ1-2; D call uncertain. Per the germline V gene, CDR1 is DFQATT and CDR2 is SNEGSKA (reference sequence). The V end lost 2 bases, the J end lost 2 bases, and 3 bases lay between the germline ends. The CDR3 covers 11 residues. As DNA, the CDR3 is TGCAGTGCTAGACAGAACTATGGCTACACCTTC. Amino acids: CSARQNYGYTF.